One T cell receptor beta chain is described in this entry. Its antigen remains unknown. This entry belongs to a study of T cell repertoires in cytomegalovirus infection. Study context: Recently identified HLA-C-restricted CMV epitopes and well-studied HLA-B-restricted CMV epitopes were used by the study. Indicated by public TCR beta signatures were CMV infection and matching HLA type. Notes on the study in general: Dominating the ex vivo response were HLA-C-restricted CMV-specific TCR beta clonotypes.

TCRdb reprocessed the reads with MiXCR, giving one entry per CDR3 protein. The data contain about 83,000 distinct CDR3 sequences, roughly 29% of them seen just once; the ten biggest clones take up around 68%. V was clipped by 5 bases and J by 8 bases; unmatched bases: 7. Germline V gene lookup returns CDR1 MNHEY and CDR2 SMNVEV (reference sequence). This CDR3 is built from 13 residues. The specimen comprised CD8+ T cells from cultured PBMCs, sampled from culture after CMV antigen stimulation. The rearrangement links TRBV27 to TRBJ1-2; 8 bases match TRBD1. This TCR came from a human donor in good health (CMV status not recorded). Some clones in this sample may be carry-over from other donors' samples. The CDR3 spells CASSQTGVLGYTF. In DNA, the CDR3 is TGTGCCAGCAGTCAGACAGGGGTGTTGGGCTACACCTTC.